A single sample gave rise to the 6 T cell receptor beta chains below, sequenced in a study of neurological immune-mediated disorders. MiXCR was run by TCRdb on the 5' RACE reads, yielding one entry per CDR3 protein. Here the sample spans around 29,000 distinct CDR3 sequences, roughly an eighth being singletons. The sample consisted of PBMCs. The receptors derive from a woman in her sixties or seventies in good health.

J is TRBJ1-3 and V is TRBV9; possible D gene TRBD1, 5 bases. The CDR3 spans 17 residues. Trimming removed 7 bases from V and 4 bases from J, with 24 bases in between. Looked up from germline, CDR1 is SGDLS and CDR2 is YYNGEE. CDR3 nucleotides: TGTGCCAGCGCCCAAGGCGGACACCCCATGGGAGGAAACACCATATATTTT. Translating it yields CASAQGGHPMGGNTIYF.

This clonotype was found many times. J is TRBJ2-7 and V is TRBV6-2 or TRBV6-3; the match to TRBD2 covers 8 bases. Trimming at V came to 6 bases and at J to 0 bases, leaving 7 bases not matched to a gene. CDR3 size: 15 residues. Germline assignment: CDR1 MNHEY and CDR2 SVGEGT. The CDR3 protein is CASSLAGGGSYEQYF. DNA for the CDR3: TGTGCCAGCAGCCTCGCCGGGGGGGGCTCCTACGAGCAGTACTTC.

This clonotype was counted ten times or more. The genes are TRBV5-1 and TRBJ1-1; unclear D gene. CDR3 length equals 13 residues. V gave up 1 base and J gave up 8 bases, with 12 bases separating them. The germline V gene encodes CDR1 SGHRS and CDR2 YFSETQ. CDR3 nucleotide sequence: TGCGCCAGCAGCTTGCAGGAGGCCCGAGAAGCTTTCTTT. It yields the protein CASSLQEAREAFF.

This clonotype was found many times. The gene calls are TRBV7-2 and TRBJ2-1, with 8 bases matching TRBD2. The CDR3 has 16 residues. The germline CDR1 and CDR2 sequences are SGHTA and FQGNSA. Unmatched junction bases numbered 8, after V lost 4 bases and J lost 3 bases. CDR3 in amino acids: CASSYMGSGIYNEQFF. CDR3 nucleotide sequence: TGTGCCAGCAGCTACATGGGTAGCGGGATCTACAATGAGCAGTTCTTC.

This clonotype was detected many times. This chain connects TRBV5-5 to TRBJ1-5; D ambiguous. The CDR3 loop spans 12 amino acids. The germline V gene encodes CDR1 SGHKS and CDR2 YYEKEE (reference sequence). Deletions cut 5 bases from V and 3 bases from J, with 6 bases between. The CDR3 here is CASSENNQPQHF. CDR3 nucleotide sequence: TGTGCCAGCAGTGAGAACAATCAGCCCCAGCATTTT.

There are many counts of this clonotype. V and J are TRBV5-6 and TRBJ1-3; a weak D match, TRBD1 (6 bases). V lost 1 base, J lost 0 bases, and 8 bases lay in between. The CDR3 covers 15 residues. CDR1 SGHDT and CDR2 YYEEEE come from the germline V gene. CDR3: CASSLRGRSGNTIYF. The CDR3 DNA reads TGTGCCAGCAGCTTGCGGGGGCGCTCTGGAAACACCATATATTTT.